One sample yielded the 11 T cell receptor beta chains listed below, sequenced in a study of blood T cell repertoires in COVID-19. The table came from immunoSEQ multiplex PCR; TCRdb's copy has only in-frame clones and leaves some out. The sample shows about 330,000 clones, approximately 85% of them seen only once. Sequenced sample: peripheral blood. Source of these receptors: a human donor in a cohort sampled during active COVID-19.

CDR3 coding DNA: TGTGCCAGCAGCCAACACGACTCCACAGATACGCAGTATTTT. Protein product: CASSQHDSTDTQYF. The chain combines TRBV4-2 with TRBJ2-3, with D unresolved. Germline V gene lookup returns CDR1 LGHNA and CDR2 YNFKEQ. The CDR3 has 14 residues. V was pared by 2 bases and J by 2 bases, with 8 bases between.

The chain employs TRBV6-5 and TRBJ2-7; weak D call: TRBD1 (6 bases). Germline CDR1 reads MNHEY; CDR2 reads SVGAGI. The CDR3 extends over 12 amino acids. Trimming pared 6 bases from V and 3 bases from J, leaving 9 bases between. CDR3: CASRLDSYEQYF. The CDR3, as DNA: TGTGCCAGCAGATTGGACAGCTACGAGCAGTACTTC.

This chain joins TRBV6-5 and TRBJ1-1; D remains unclear. The CDR3 sequence is 15 residues long. Germline lookup yields CDR1 MNHEY and CDR2 SVGAGI. V shed 2 bases and J shed 1 base, with 11 bases lying between them. CDR3 nucleotide sequence: TGTGCCAGCAGTTACACACAGCTACAGAACACTGAAGCTTTCTTT. Translated: CASSYTQLQNTEAFF.

This chain connects TRBV27 to TRBJ1-2; D gene unclear. Germline V CDR1 and CDR2: MNHEY, SMNVEV (reference sequence). The CDR3 is 15 amino acids. V lost 5 bases and J 3 bases, leaving 16 bases between the germline ends. As DNA, the CDR3 is TGTGCCAGCAGTGAGCCAGCGCCAAATTACTATGGCTACACCTTC. Residues: CASSEPAPNYYGYTF.

The genes are TRBV24-1 and TRBJ1-2; D is unclear. Trimming stripped 3 bases from V and 8 bases from J, with 12 bases between. In germline, CDR1 is KGHDR, CDR2 SFDVKD. This CDR3 has 13 amino acids. Here the CDR3 reads CATSDAANWGYTF. As DNA, the CDR3 is TGTGCCACCAGTGATGCGGCAAATTGGGGCTACACCTTC.

This clone was counted a single time. This rearrangement joins TRBV2 to TRBJ1-6; TRBD1 matches at 7 bases. CDR1 and CDR2 from the germline V gene are SNHLY and FYNNEI. This CDR3 is built from 15 residues. Trimming at V came to 5 bases and at J to 7 bases, leaving 8 bases not matched to a gene. CDR3 bases: TGTGCCAGCAGTAAACGGACAGGTGAAAATTCACCCCTCCACTTT. Its translation is CASSKRTGENSPLHF.

The chain has TRBV6-5 and TRBJ1-1; D perhaps matches TRBD1 (5 bases). Per germline, CDR1 MNHEY and CDR2 SVGAGI. The CDR3 length is 15 residues. V was trimmed by 0 bases and J by 4 bases, leaving 12 bases between them. The CDR3 loop reads CASSYSKGLSTEAFF. CDR3 DNA: TGTGCCAGCAGTTACTCGAAGGGGCTTTCCACTGAAGCTTTCTTT.

The V gene is TRBV5-1, the J gene TRBJ2-7; 14 positions agree with TRBD2. The CDR3 is 16 amino acids. Trimming removed 4 bases from V and 6 bases from J; junction bases left unmatched: 9. The V gene's germline CDR1 is SGHRS and CDR2 YFSETQ. CDR3 sequence: CASSPPTSGGAGEQYF. Here the CDR3 DNA reads TGCGCCAGCAGCCCCCCGACTAGCGGGGGGGCCGGCGAGCAGTACTTC.

The V and J genes are TRBV10-3 and TRBJ2-3, with 12 positions matching TRBD1. The CDR3 has 16 residues. After removal of 7 bases from V and 1 base from J, the junction contained 6 bases not matched to a gene. Germline V gene lookup returns CDR1 ENHRY and CDR2 SYGVKD. The CDR3 spells CAITPGQGAGTDTQYF. CDR3 in DNA: TGTGCCATCACGCCGGGACAGGGGGCCGGCACAGATACGCAGTATTTT.

The chain combines TRBV5-6 with TRBJ1-1, with D hard to call. This CDR3 spans 14 amino acids. Trimming left V 3 bases short and J 3 bases short, with 12 bases between. In germline, CDR1 is SGHDT, CDR2 YYEEEE. The CDR3 sequence: CASSSGRRDTEAFF. CDR3 in DNA: TGTGCCAGCAGCTCGGGGAGGAGGGACACTGAAGCTTTCTTT.

V and J are TRBV27 and TRBJ1-6, with 9 bases identical to TRBD1. The CDR3 contains 17 residues. V shed 4 bases, J shed 4 bases, and the junction held 8 bases outside the gene matches. Germline lookup yields CDR1 MNHEY and CDR2 SMNVEV (reference sequence). The CDR3 nucleotides are TGTGCCAGCAGTTCCAGGGTGGACAGGGGTTATAATTCACCCCTCCACTTT. It codes for CASSSRVDRGYNSPLHF.